The source of this T cell receptor beta chain is a study of T-cell memory formation after mild COVID-19. For the study at large: Among the donors, TCR clusters were largely specific to each donor.

This clonotype appeared a few times. As yet, its antigen is unknown. Broader study findings: Among CD4+ contracting clones, most were CM and EM, and CD8+ ones EMRA. Prior to infection, memory already included some responding clones, suggesting cross-reactive memory joined. Day 15 to 85 contracting clones showed balanced CD4/CD8; later expanders leaned CD4+.

TCRdb called the 5' RACE reads again in MiXCR, with one record for every CDR3 protein. The table has about 350,000 distinct CDR3 sequences, roughly an eighth seen once; the top ten hold about a fifth. This TCR was sampled from a man aged 18 to 30 who had mild COVID-19 (a few samples of this study predate the infection). Cell type and time point are not known. The sequenced material came from PBMCs or a T cell subset sorted from them (not recorded which).

CDR3 protein: CASSTFGANVLTF. CDR3 DNA: TGTGCCAGCAGTACCTTTGGGGCCAACGTCCTGACTTTC. The chain carries TRBV6-5 and TRBJ2-6, with D uncertain. The V end lost 5 bases, the J end lost 3 bases, and 5 bases lay between the germline ends. The germline V gene has CDR1 MNHEY and CDR2 SVGAGI. The CDR3 consists of 13 residues.